The 21 T cell receptor beta chains in this list originate from one sample, sequenced in a study of T-cell reconstitution after alpha-beta-depleted transplantation in children. Regarding the study as a whole: Most T-cell counts and diversity one year after the transplant came from T cells that were newly produced.

These receptors have no known antigen. Unique molecular identifiers were incorporated when the TCRbeta library was constructed. MiXCR, applied by TCRdb to the PCR reads, yields one record per CDR3 protein. The repertoire has some 300,000 distinct CDR3 sequences, nearly 8% of them found once; the top ten carry approximately 9.6%. The input for sequencing was peripheral blood, taken 360 days after TCRalphabeta/CD19-depleted stem cell transplant. The receptor set was obtained from a female patient aged 2 to 10 who had a stem cell transplant for Fanconi anemia, so the T cells may come from the graft donor.

This rearrangement joins TRBV11-1 to TRBJ2-5; D may match TRBD1 or TRBD2 (5 bases each). There are 19 residues in the CDR3. Trimming took 3 bases from V and 4 from J, leaving 27 bases between them. Per germline, CDR1 SGHAT and CDR2 FQDESV (reference sequence). The CDR3 here is CASSFYPRQGVGIGETQYF. The CDR3 bases are TGTGCCAGCAGCTTCTACCCACGGCAGGGAGTGGGGATAGGAGAGACCCAGTACTTC.

The chain is built from TRBV27 and TRBJ1-2, with 8 bases identical to TRBD1. V trimming: 6 bases; J trimming: 6 bases; junction bases outside the gene matches: 6. This CDR3 comprises 13 residues. The V gene's germline CDR1 is MNHEY and CDR2 SMNVEV (reference sequence). CDR3 region: CASRPRTGHGYTF. The CDR3, as DNA: TGTGCCAGCAGACCCCGGACAGGGCATGGCTACACCTTC.

This clonotype has only a few counts. V gene TRBV28 combines with J gene TRBJ2-1, with 10 bases that match TRBD2. The CDR3 totals 16 residues. Germline CDR1 reads MDHEN; CDR2 reads SYDVKM. V trimming: 2 bases; J trimming: 8 bases; junction bases outside the gene matches: 9. CDR3 DNA sequence: TGTGCCAGCAGTTTAGTGGGGGCTAGCGGGGGATATGAGCAGTTCTTC. Translating it yields CASSLVGASGGYEQFF.

This clonotype was observed at least ten times. The V call is TRBV15, the J call TRBJ2-7; D is uncertain. The CDR3 sequence is 13 residues long. Germline V gene lookup returns CDR1 LNHNV and CDR2 YYDKDF (reference sequence). Trimming shortened V by 0 bases and J by 2 bases, and 5 bases separated the two germline ends. Here the CDR3 reads CATSRDLPYEQYF. CDR3 DNA: TGTGCCACCAGCAGAGATCTCCCCTACGAGCAGTACTTC.

This clonotype occurred many times. The chain recombines TRBV7-6 with TRBJ1-1; TRBD1 is a possible D gene (5 bases). Looked up from germline, CDR1 is SGHVS and CDR2 is FNYEAQ. Trimming removed 4 bases at V and 8 bases at J, with 14 bases between. This CDR3 has 13 residues. CDR3 sequence reads: CASSSGPDREAFF. The CDR3 DNA reads as TGTGCCAGCAGCTCCGGCCCAGACAGAGAAGCTTTCTTT.

This clonotype was seen a few times. The chain has TRBV20-1 and TRBJ2-1; perhaps TRBD2 as D (6 bases). The CDR3 spans 17 residues. Trimming cost V 4 bases and J 6 bases, with 25 bases left between them. Germline loops: CDR1 DFQATT, CDR2 SNEGSKA (reference sequence). This CDR3 is CSATRWGVRDPGNEQFF. For the CDR3, the DNA is TGCAGTGCTACACGCTGGGGGGTACGGGATCCGGGCAATGAGCAGTTCTTC.

The chain is built from TRBV19 and TRBJ2-1; TRBD2 is a possible D gene (6 bases). Trimming cost V 1 base and J 6 bases, with 13 bases left between them. This CDR3 region has 15 residues. In germline, CDR1 is LNHDA, CDR2 SQIVND (reference sequence). The CDR3 DNA reads as TGTGCCAGTAGTATAGCGGGGGTGACAATCAATGAGCAGTTCTTC. This translates into CASSIAGVTINEQFF. Using reference TRBV19 and TRBJ2-1 for the parts outside the CDR3, the full variable domain is DGGITQSPKYLFRKEGQNVTLSCEQNLNHDAMYWYRQDPGQGLRLIYYSQIVNDFQKGDIAEGYSVSREKKESFPLTVTSAQKNPTAFYLCASSIAGVTINEQFFGPGTRLTVL.

On this clonotype itself: This could be a read error, since a much larger clone is one nucleotide away. The rearrangement links TRBV10-3 to TRBJ1-1, with D perhaps matching TRBD1 (5 bases). The germline gives CDR1 ENHRY, CDR2 SYGVKD. The CDR3 runs to 15 residues. This chain's CDR3 is CTISESTAFNTEAFF. CDR3 nucleotides: TGTACCATCAGTGAGTCGACAGCTTTTAACACTGAAGCTTTCTTT.

This clonotype was counted many times. The CDR3 nucleotides are TGCAGTGCTAGATCGGGACAGGTTTCCTACGAGCAGTACTTC. As protein: CSARSGQVSYEQYF. The rearrangement joins TRBV20-1 to TRBJ2-7, with TRBD1 matching 8 bases. Per germline, CDR1 DFQATT and CDR2 SNEGSKA (reference sequence). The CDR3 is 14 residues long. The ends lost 2 bases at V and 1 base at J; junction bases unmatched: 4.

The sample holds many counts of this clonotype. The chain combines TRBV5-1 with TRBJ1-3; unclear D gene. The germline V and J ends were trimmed by 0 bases and 0 bases, with 16 bases remaining between them. The CDR3 loop spans 18 amino acids. Looked up from germline, CDR1 is SGHRS and CDR2 is YFSETQ. CDR3 DNA sequence: TGCGCCAGCAGCTTGGAGTTTGCCCCCTTGCTCTCTGGAAACACCATATATTTT. It specifies CASSLEFAPLLSGNTIYF.

This clonotype appeared many times. This rearrangement joins TRBV6-2 or TRBV6-3 to TRBJ2-7; D not resolved. Between the trimmed V and J ends, which lost 0 bases and 2 bases, there was a span of 11 bases. This CDR3 region has 15 residues. CDR1 MNHEY and CDR2 SVGEGT come from the germline V gene. The CDR3 reads CASSYSRSLTYEQYF. In nucleotides, the CDR3 is TGTGCCAGCAGTTACTCACGGAGCCTGACCTACGAGCAGTACTTC.

This clonotype was recorded many times. J is TRBJ2-5 and V is TRBV29-1; no clear D gene. The V gene lost 0 bases and the J gene lost 6 bases, with 11 bases spanning the gap. This CDR3 contains 13 residues. Germline CDR1 and CDR2: SQVTM and ANQGSEA. The CDR3: CSVEDRGWQTQYF. In nucleotides, the CDR3 is TGCAGCGTTGAAGATCGAGGCTGGCAGACCCAGTACTTC.

This clonotype was observed a handful of times. The gene calls are TRBV2 and TRBJ2-2, with 9 bases lining up with TRBD1. The CDR3 is 13 residues long. J lost 3 bases, V lost 8 bases, and 1 base had no gene match. CDR1 is SNHLY, CDR2 FYNNEI, per germline. The CDR3 DNA reads as TGTGCCAGCGGACAGGGGTACACCGGGGAGCTGTTTTTT. This sequence encodes CASGQGYTGELFF. The full variable domain, completed using reference TRBV2 and TRBJ2-2, is EPEVTQTPSHQVTQMGQEVILRCVPISNHLYFYWYRQILGQKVEFLVSFYNNEISEKSEIFDDQFSVERPDGSNFTLKIRSTKLEDSAMYFCASGQGYTGELFFGEGSRLTVL.

This clonotype has ten or more counts. The chain joins TRBV3-1 to TRBJ1-5; maybe TRBD1 (6 bases). The CDR3 runs 15 residues. Between the trimmed V and J ends, which lost 2 bases and 3 bases, there was a span of 11 bases. Germline-derived CDR1 and CDR2 are LGHDT and YNNKEL (reference sequence). This CDR3 is CASSQQQGYNQPQHF. CDR3 nucleotide sequence: TGTGCCAGCAGCCAACAACAGGGTTACAATCAGCCCCAGCATTTT. The full variable domain, completed using reference TRBV3-1 and TRBJ1-5, is DTAVSQTPKYLVTQMGNDKSIKCEQNLGHDTMYWYKQDSKKFLKIMFSYNNKELIINETVPNRFSPKSPDKAHLNLHINSLELGDSAVYFCASSQQQGYNQPQHFGDGTRLSIL.

This clonotype was detected a few times. The chain couples TRBV9 to TRBJ2-3; possibly TRBD2 for D (6 bases). Trimming left V 7 bases short and J 7 bases short, with 16 bases between. The CDR3 has 13 residues. Per germline, CDR1 SGDLS and CDR2 YYNGEE. The CDR3: CASGTGDLNTQYF. The CDR3, as DNA: TGTGCCAGCGGAACGGGGGACCTCAATACGCAGTATTTT.

The V call is TRBV4-2, the J call TRBJ2-7; D not certain. With 3 bases removed from V and 5 bases from J, the gap between germline ends came to 11 bases. Germline CDR1 reads LGHNA; CDR2 reads YNFKEQ. The CDR3 has 13 residues. The CDR3 DNA is TGTGCCAGCAGCCACCCTAGATCCGACGAGCAGTACTTC. This sequence encodes CASSHPRSDEQYF.

This clonotype was picked up a small number of times. This sequence joins TRBV9 and TRBJ2-7; D gene ambiguous. CDR1 is SGDLS and CDR2 is YYNGEE in the germline V gene. This CDR3 is 16 amino acids long. The ends were cut back, 0 bases at V and 0 bases at J, with 13 bases in the middle. The chain's CDR3 is CASSVAETLSSYEQYV. CDR3 nucleotide sequence: TGTGCCAGCAGCGTAGCTGAGACCCTAAGCTCCTACGAGCAGTACGTC.

The chain couples TRBV7-2 to TRBJ2-1; no reliable D call. The length of the CDR3 is 11 residues. The V end was cut by 1 base, the J end by 12 bases, with 7 bases between. The V gene's germline CDR1 is SGHTA and CDR2 FQGNSA. Here the CDR3 reads CASSLVGRQFF. The CDR3 coding sequence is TGTGCCAGCAGCTTAGTAGGTAGGCAGTTCTTC.

J is TRBJ2-1 and V is TRBV6-2 or TRBV6-3; D gene ambiguous. Germline CDR1 is MNHEY and CDR2 is SVGEGT. The ends were cut back, 2 bases at V and 4 bases at J, with 6 bases in the middle. This CDR3 contains 13 residues. This CDR3 is CASSYHLYNEQFF. The CDR3 nucleotides are TGTGCCAGCAGTTACCATCTATACAATGAGCAGTTCTTC.

This clonotype has at least ten counts. The CDR3 region has the DNA TGCAGTGCTAGGCGGGGGACAGGGGGCGCGAATAGACAGCCCCAGCATTTT. Protein: CSARRGTGGANRQPQHF. The chain combines TRBV20-1 with TRBJ1-5; 12 bases match TRBD1. The CDR3 is 17 residues long. The germline gives CDR1 DFQATT, CDR2 SNEGSKA (reference sequence). Losses at the gene ends were 3 bases for V and 7 bases for J; bases not matched to a gene: 13.

About this clonotype itself: The CDR3 ends on some other residue instead of the conserved phenylalanine or tryptophan, so this is likely a read error. The J gene is TRBJ1-6, the V gene TRBV25-1; no clear D gene. V was clipped by 4 bases and J by 7 bases, with 8 bases between them. Germline CDR1 MGHDK, CDR2 SYGVNS. The CDR3 loop spans 13 amino acids. The CDR3 loop reads CASSGEGNSPLHC. Written as DNA, the CDR3 is TGTGCCAGCAGTGGAGAAGGGAATTCACCCCTCCACTGT.